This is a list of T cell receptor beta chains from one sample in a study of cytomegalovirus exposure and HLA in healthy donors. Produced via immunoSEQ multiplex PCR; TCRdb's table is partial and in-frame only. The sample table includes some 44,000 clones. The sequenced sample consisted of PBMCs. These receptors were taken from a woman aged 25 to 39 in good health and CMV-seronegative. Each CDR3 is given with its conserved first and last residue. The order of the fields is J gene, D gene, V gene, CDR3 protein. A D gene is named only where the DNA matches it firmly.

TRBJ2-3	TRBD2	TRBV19	CASSISGRSGNTQYF
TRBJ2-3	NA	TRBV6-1	CASSEASAGGTQYF
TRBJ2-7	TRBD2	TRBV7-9	CASSLGWGGNYEQYF
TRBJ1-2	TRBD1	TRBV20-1	CSDRGNYGYTF
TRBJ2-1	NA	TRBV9	CASSLDSGFGSYNEQFF
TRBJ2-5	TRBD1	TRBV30	CAWSHGRTGGETQYF
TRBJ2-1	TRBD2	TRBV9	CASSEREVPYNEQFF
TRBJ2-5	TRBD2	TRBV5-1	CASSLGGTSGVQETQYF
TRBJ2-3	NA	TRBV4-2	CASSPYGADPRDTQYF
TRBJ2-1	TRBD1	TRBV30	CAWSGQGGTSYNEQFF
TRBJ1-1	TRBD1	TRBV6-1	CASSEFPDRVGTEAFF
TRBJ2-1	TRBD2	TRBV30	CAWGGLAGYNEQFF
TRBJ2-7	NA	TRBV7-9	CASSLTRGNTYEQYF
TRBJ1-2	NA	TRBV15	CATSRGRGGYTF
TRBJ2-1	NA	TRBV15	CATSTRQVRVNEQFF
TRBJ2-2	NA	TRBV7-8	CASSILGTTGELFF